This T cell receptor beta chain was obtained from a study of T cell responses to AZD1222 COVID-19 vaccine. Broader study findings: All repertoire sampling was performed exclusively after the peak T cell response.

The V gene lost 5 bases and the J gene lost 11 bases, with 19 bases spanning the gap. Germline-derived CDR1 and CDR2 are MNHEY and SVGEGT. The CDR3 length is 14 residues. Points on this clone: Its antigen is currently unknown.

Clones were read by immunoSEQ multiplex PCR, and TCRdb kept only the in-frame ones, dropping some. The data contain around 91,000 clones, nearly 90% of them seen just once; the ten biggest clones take up around 21%. The receptor comes from an adult in good health. This chain connects TRBV6-2 or TRBV6-3 to TRBJ1-5, with a weak D call TRBD1 (6 bases). The sequencing used peripheral blood, collected on day 0 of AZD1222 vaccination. In nucleotides, the CDR3 is TGTGCCAGCAGTCCCCCGGGACAACTAGTTACCCAGCATTTT. It is translated as CASSPPGQLVTQHF.